This T cell receptor (beta chain) was identified during a study of T-cell memory formation after mild COVID-19. V gave up 6 bases and J gave up 7 bases; unmatched junction bases: 9. There are 16 residues in the CDR3. TCRdb recomputed calls from the 5' RACE reads with MiXCR, one row per CDR3 protein. Among 350,000 to 500,000 distinct CDR3 sequences listed, around 22% were seen once. This TCR came from an adult woman who had mild COVID-19 (a few samples of this study predate the infection). Cell type and time point are not known. The chain combines TRBV12-3 or TRBV12-4 with TRBJ2-1; 13 nucleotides match TRBD2. The material sequenced was PBMCs or a T cell subset sorted from them (not recorded which). Here the CDR3 reads CASSWPGLAGRNEQFF. The CDR3 coding sequence is TGTGCCAGCAGCTGGCCGGGACTAGCGGGAAGGAATGAGCAGTTCTTC.